This TCR beta chain was identified in a study of blood T cell repertoires in COVID-19. Clinical history reported by participants formed the basis on which cohorts were assigned. Libraries were prepared by immunoSEQ multiplex PCR; TCRdb keeps only in-frame clonotypes and omits some of them. The profile shows about 320,000 clones, 88% of them singletons. Trimming took 2 bases from V and 0 from J; bases not matched to a gene: 14. CDR1 and CDR2 (germline): GTSNPN, SVGIG (reference sequence). This CDR3 contains 19 residues. The material sequenced was PBMCs or T cells enriched from blood (not recorded which). This clonotype was obtained from a man aged 30 to 45 who had recovered from COVID-19. V gene TRBV30 combines with J gene TRBJ1-3; TRBD1 agrees at 9 bases. The CDR3 is CAWSPKTGTGFYSGNTIYF. CDR3 in DNA: TGTGCCTGGAGTCCAAAGACCGGGACAGGGTTTTACTCTGGAAACACCATATATTTT.